These T cell receptor beta chains were read from a single sample in a study of T cells in Graves' hyperthyroidism and ophthalmopathy. Via MiXCR, TCRdb re-called the multiplex PCR reads, giving one row per CDR3 protein. Of nearly 600,000 distinct CDR3 sequences listed, 12% to 15% were seen once; the top ten hold around 7%. Sequenced sample: blood. These receptors all stem from a woman younger than 35 with Graves' ophthalmopathy. Each CDR3 is given without its conserved first and last residue. Each record gives: J gene, clone size, V gene, CDR3 protein. Clone size is not always given. Where it is, it says once, few, many or a class for expanded clones.

j_call: TRBJ2-7; clone_size: few; v_call: TRBV11-3; cdr3_aa: ASSLGGTNWIYEQY
j_call: TRBJ2-1; clone_size: -; v_call: TRBV7-3; cdr3_aa: ASSSSYRVSYNEQF
j_call: TRBJ2-7; clone_size: many; v_call: TRBV5-1; cdr3_aa: ASSLGQKENEQY
j_call: TRBJ2-7; clone_size: many; v_call: TRBV20-1; cdr3_aa: SASGEEGYEQY
j_call: TRBJ1-4; clone_size: many; v_call: TRBV5-8; cdr3_aa: ASSQTGRTANEKLF
j_call: TRBJ2-5; clone_size: many; v_call: TRBV7-8; cdr3_aa: ASSPGGTPQY
j_call: TRBJ2-5; clone_size: many; v_call: TRBV20-1; cdr3_aa: SARSGDSQETQY
j_call: TRBJ1-2; clone_size: many; v_call: TRBV6-6; cdr3_aa: ASSYSGTGPVYGYT
j_call: TRBJ1-1; clone_size: many; v_call: TRBV7-9; cdr3_aa: ASSSRAGNTEAF
j_call: TRBJ1-5; clone_size: many; v_call: TRBV30; cdr3_aa: AWSALTSNQPQH
j_call: TRBJ2-3; clone_size: few; v_call: TRBV6-5; cdr3_aa: ASSYGGQGATDTQY
j_call: TRBJ1-3; clone_size: many; v_call: TRBV12-3/TRBV12-4; cdr3_aa: ASNFGGGPASRSSGNTIY
j_call: TRBJ1-1; clone_size: many; v_call: TRBV29-1; cdr3_aa: SVKNLGEAGTEAF
j_call: TRBJ2-7; clone_size: many; v_call: TRBV19; cdr3_aa: ASSIVEREGRYEQY
j_call: TRBJ2-7; clone_size: few; v_call: TRBV7-9; cdr3_aa: ASSLSGDSYEQY
j_call: TRBJ2-7; clone_size: few; v_call: TRBV7-3; cdr3_aa: ASSVNREHEQY
j_call: TRBJ2-1; clone_size: -; v_call: TRBV19; cdr3_aa: ASSNPGQGKNEQF
j_call: TRBJ2-1; clone_size: few; v_call: TRBV19; cdr3_aa: ASSLTGPYNEQF
j_call: TRBJ2-2; clone_size: many; v_call: TRBV2; cdr3_aa: ASATGLANTGELF
j_call: TRBJ1-1; clone_size: many; v_call: TRBV12-3/TRBV12-4; cdr3_aa: ASSTPVATEAF
j_call: TRBJ2-2; clone_size: -; v_call: TRBV30; cdr3_aa: AWNVAGVNTGELF
j_call: TRBJ1-5; clone_size: many; v_call: TRBV7-2; cdr3_aa: ASSLTYQPNQPQH
j_call: TRBJ2-7; clone_size: many; v_call: TRBV6-1; cdr3_aa: ASSFRQGAYEQY
j_call: TRBJ2-1; clone_size: many; v_call: TRBV28; cdr3_aa: ASSPPGTAPRGQF
j_call: TRBJ2-7; clone_size: many; v_call: TRBV29-1; cdr3_aa: SVVLNSGNSYEQY
j_call: TRBJ2-5; clone_size: many; v_call: TRBV7-7; cdr3_aa: ASSQGLATPAETQY
j_call: TRBJ2-3; clone_size: -; v_call: TRBV4-1; cdr3_aa: ASSQVGRGRVTDTQY
j_call: TRBJ1-2; clone_size: -; v_call: TRBV2; cdr3_aa: ASPGTGGRSYGYT
j_call: TRBJ1-1; clone_size: many; v_call: TRBV19; cdr3_aa: ATKKTGQGNTEAF
j_call: TRBJ2-3; clone_size: -; v_call: TRBV7-7; cdr3_aa: ASGTGLVDTQY
j_call: TRBJ2-7; clone_size: -; v_call: TRBV30; cdr3_aa: AWKAGPVREQY
j_call: TRBJ1-2; clone_size: -; v_call: TRBV15; cdr3_aa: ATSETGADLYGYT
j_call: TRBJ1-2; clone_size: -; v_call: TRBV20-1; cdr3_aa: SACRDPLGYT
j_call: TRBJ2-1; clone_size: many; v_call: TRBV11-3; cdr3_aa: ASSFGTSENNEQF
j_call: TRBJ2-7; clone_size: -; v_call: TRBV6-5; cdr3_aa: ASSYGGTGGFYEQY
j_call: TRBJ2-2; clone_size: many; v_call: TRBV29-1; cdr3_aa: SVAEGQPQLGELF
j_call: TRBJ2-1; clone_size: few; v_call: TRBV4-1; cdr3_aa: ASSLLGLKNEQF
j_call: TRBJ1-1; clone_size: -; v_call: TRBV7-6; cdr3_aa: ASSPRQVLNTEAF
j_call: TRBJ2-7; clone_size: -; v_call: TRBV6-9; cdr3_aa: ASSSAGPASGPSYEQY
j_call: TRBJ1-6; clone_size: few; v_call: TRBV29-1; cdr3_aa: SVGDRGDSPLH
j_call: TRBJ2-1; clone_size: -; v_call: TRBV24-1; cdr3_aa: ATSWGSSYNEQF
j_call: TRBJ2-3; clone_size: -; v_call: TRBV27; cdr3_aa: ASSLLGARTDTQY
j_call: TRBJ1-2; clone_size: many; v_call: TRBV7-2; cdr3_aa: ASSLEFRDGYT
j_call: TRBJ2-7; clone_size: -; v_call: TRBV29-1; cdr3_aa: SVESQGSSYEQY
j_call: TRBJ1-1; clone_size: few; v_call: TRBV7-9; cdr3_aa: ASSLPSMNTEAF
j_call: TRBJ2-3; clone_size: many; v_call: TRBV6-1; cdr3_aa: ASSLEGLPSPDTQY